This TCR beta chain was retrieved from a study of response to subunit inactivated influenza vaccine (dated by TCRdb to between 2018 and 2020). Looking at the study overall: Deep quantitative profiling of the T cell receptor repertoire was used in the study to follow responses to a trivalent subunit inactivated influenza vaccine. Summary of the overall study and its limitations: According to the authors, only a limited number of new T cells may be recruited by each seasonal influenza vaccination.

CDR1 SGHRS and CDR2 YFSETQ were looked up in the germline V gene. The CDR3 goes from the cysteine to the phenylalanine over 13 residues. Only the CDR3 region is kept as DNA, spanning 39 bases read in frame from base 1. V was cut back by 4 bases and J by 8 bases, leaving a gap of 10 bases between them. This clonotype was detected only a few times. What antigen it recognizes has not been identified. No base quality information exists; no much larger clone differs at one position. Receptor amplification or capture employed RT-PCR. Reads for this sample came from an Illumina HiSeq 2500. TCRdb reran the public reads through fastp at Q25 and MiXCR, keeping productive beta chains. Every distinct CDR3 protein forms one entry, paired with its most common genes and DNA. For this sample the table gives over 300,000 distinct CDR3 sequences, of which 20% to 25% were detected only once. Clones ranked in the top ten supply about 10% of the sample.

The chain joins TRBV5-1 to TRBJ1-6, with the D gene call left open. The TCR originated in a man aged 45-69 years who received an inactivated influenza vaccine. Donor details come from another sample of the same person, matched by shared clones. This specimen consisted of PBMCs from blood, obtained less than 22 months after vaccination. The DNA sequence reads TGCGCCAGCAGCATGGACCAGGATTCACCCCTCCACTTT. Its protein product is CASSMDQDSPLHF.